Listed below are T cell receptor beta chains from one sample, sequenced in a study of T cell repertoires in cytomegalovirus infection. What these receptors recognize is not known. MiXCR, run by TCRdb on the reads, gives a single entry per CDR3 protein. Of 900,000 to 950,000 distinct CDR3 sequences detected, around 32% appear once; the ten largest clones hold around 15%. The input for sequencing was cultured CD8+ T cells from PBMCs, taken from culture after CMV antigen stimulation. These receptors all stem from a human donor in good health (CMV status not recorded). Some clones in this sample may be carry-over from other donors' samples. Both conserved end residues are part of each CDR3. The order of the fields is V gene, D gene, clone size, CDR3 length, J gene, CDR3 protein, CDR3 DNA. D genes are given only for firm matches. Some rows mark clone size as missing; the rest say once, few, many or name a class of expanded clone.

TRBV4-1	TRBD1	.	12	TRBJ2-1	CASSLKGTGPLF	TGCGCCAGCAGCCTTAAGGGGACAGGGCCCCTCTTC
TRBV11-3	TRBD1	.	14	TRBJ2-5	CASSTRQGEETQYF	TGTGCCAGCAGCACGAGACAGGGGGAGGAGACCCAGTACTTC
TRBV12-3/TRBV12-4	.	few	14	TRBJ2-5	CASSKYRAQETQYF	TGTGCCAGCAGTAAATACAGGGCCCAAGAGACCCAGTACTTC
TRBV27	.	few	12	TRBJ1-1	CASSLPGRGAFF	TGTGCCAGCAGTTTACCCGGTCGAGGAGCTTTCTTT
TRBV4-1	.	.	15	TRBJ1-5	CASSQLMGGDQPQHF	TGCGCCAGCAGCCAGTTGATGGGGGGCGATCAGCCCCAGCATTTT
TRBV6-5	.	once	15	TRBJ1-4	CASSYVAGQNEKLFF	TGTGCCAGCAGTTACGTCGCAGGGCAGAATGAAAAACTGTTTTTT
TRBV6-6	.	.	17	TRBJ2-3	CASSYSMGGPNTDTQYF	TGTGCCAGCAGTTACTCGATGGGGGGTCCGAACACAGATACGCAGTATTTT
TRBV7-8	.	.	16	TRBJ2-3	CASSLRGIGATDTQYF	TGTGCCAGCAGCTTACGGGGGATCGGAGCCACAGATACGCAGTATTTT
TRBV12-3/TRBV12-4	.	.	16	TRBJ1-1	CASSFRQTVMNTEAFF	TGTGCCAGCAGTTTCAGACAGACTGTAATGAACACTGAAGCTTTCTTT
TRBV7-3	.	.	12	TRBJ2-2	CAHEGLTGELFF	TGTGCACATGAGGGACTCACCGGGGAGCTGTTTTTT
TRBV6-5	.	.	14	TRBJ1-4	CASSYALAGGELFF	TGTGCCAGCAGTTACGCGTTGGCGGGGGGAGAACTGTTTTTT
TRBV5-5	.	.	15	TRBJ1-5	CASRLTDGSNQPQHF	TGTGCCAGCAGATTAACGGACGGTAGCAATCAGCCCCAGCATTTT
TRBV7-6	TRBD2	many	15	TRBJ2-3	CASSLAAGGADTQYF	TGTGCCAGCAGCTTAGCTGCGGGGGGGGCAGATACGCAGTATTTT
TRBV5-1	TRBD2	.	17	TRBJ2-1	CASSFQITSGDYNEQFF	TGCGCCAGCAGCTTCCAAATCACTAGCGGGGACTACAATGAGCAGTTCTTC
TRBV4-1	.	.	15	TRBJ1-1	CASSQSPTGNTEAFF	TGCGCCAGCAGCCAAAGCCCAACAGGGAACACTGAAGCTTTCTTT
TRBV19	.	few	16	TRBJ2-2	CASIKVVGGWTGELFF	TGTGCCAGTATAAAAGTGGTAGGAGGATGGACCGGGGAGCTGTTTTTT
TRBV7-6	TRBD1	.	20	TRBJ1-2	CASSSPRRGRQPPGNYGYTF	TGTGCCAGCAGCTCCCCCAGAAGGGGGCGGCAACCCCCCGGCAACTATGGCTACACCTTC
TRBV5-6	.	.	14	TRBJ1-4	CASSLATGVEKLFF	TGTGCCAGCAGCTTGGCGACGGGGGTTGAAAAACTGTTTTTT
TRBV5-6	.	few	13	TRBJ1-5	CASSLGARQPQHF	TGTGCCAGCAGCTTGGGAGCTCGTCAGCCCCAGCATTTT
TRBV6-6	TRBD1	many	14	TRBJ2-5	CASSPGQYQETQYF	TGTGCCAGCAGCCCGGGACAGTACCAAGAGACCCAGTACTTC
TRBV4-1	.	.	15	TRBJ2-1	CASSQEGGRRDEQFF	TGCGCCAGCAGCCAAGAGGGAGGCAGGAGGGATGAGCAGTTCTTC
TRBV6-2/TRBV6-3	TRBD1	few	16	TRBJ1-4	CASRGTGSPVGEKLFF	TGTGCCAGCCGGGGGACAGGGTCTCCGGTCGGGGAAAAACTGTTTTTT
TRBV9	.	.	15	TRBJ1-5	CASSVSQGYNQPQHF	TGTGCCAGCAGCGTAAGTCAGGGGTACAATCAGCCCCAGCATTTT
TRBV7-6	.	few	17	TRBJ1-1	CASSAATSGLANTEAFF	TGTGCCAGCAGCGCCGCAACGTCGGGATTGGCAAACACTGAAGCTTTCTTT